Listed below are T cell receptor beta chains from one sample, sequenced in a study of blood T cell repertoires in COVID-19. Here immunoSEQ multiplex PCR was the method, and the copy in TCRdb shows in-frame clones only, minus some. The table shows 150,000 to 200,000 clones, with approximately 88% occurring only once. The sequenced material came from PBMCs or T cells enriched from blood (not recorded which). The source is a woman aged 60 to 75 who had recovered from COVID-19. Both conserved end residues are part of each CDR3.

TRBV11-3,TRBJ1-3,15,CASRDQGASGNTIYF
TRBV25-1,TRBJ1-6,14,CASSEPRPNSPLHF
TRBV5-6,TRBJ1-2,14,CASSFGQTLGGYTF
TRBV7-2,TRBJ1-1,15,CASSLFGGTNTEAFF
TRBV11-2,TRBJ2-1,15,CASSLDPGGMAAQFF
TRBV7-7,TRBJ2-2,16,CASSQTPPGNTGELFF
TRBV28,TRBJ2-2,17,CASSPTNIIANTGELFF
TRBV28,TRBJ1-4,15,CASSLSGRGEEKLFF
TRBV28,TRBJ1-1,12,CASSLVRVRAFF
TRBV5-1,TRBJ1-4,13,CASSLTGDEKLFF
TRBV6-1,TRBJ1-1,15,CASSEGHRESTEAFF
TRBV7-6,TRBJ1-2,17,CASSTSPGQGFGYGYTF
TRBV28,TRBJ1-4,13,CASNVDSLEKLFF
TRBV19,TRBJ2-7,17,CASSIALWATSSYEQYF
TRBV27,TRBJ1-2,13,CASSRHSSYGYTF
TRBV5-8,TRBJ1-2,17,CASSLALPGTGLGGYTF
TRBV5-5,TRBJ1-3,15,CASGRDRSSGNTIYF
TRBV10-2,TRBJ2-7,16,CASSDHSRRGSYEQYF
TRBV13,TRBJ2-5,12,CASSQRGGTQYF
TRBV28,TRBJ1-6,19,CASSFWDSVDTLNNSPLHF
TRBV5-4,TRBJ2-7,14,CASSLDRERYEQYF